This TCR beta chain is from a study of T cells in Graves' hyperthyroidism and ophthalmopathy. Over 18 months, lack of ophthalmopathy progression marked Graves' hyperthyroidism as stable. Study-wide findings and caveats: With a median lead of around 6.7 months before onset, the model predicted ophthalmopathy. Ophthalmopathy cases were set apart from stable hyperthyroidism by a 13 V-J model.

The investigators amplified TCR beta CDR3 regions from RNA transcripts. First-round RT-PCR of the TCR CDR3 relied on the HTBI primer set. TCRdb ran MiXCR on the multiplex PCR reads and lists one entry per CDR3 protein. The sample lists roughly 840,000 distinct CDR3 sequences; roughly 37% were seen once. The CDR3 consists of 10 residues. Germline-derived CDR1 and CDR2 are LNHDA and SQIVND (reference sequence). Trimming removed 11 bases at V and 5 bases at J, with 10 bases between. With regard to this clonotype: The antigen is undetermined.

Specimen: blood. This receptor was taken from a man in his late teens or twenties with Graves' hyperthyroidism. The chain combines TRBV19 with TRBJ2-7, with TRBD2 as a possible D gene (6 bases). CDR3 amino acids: CAGIADEQYF. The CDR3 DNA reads TGTGCCGGTATAGCGGACGAGCAGTACTTC.